This TCR beta chain was sequenced for a study of T cell responses to AZD1222 COVID-19 vaccine listed by TCRdb under 2021. For the study in its entirety: Because spike-specific TCR depth and breadth did not differ between the two schedules, AZD1222 recipients who got a second dose at roughly 4 weeks were pooled with those who got a second dose at roughly 12 weeks. Enrollment into the trials was organized by age into subgroups of 18-55, 56-69 and 70-plus years, and those subgroups contained approximately 150, 30 and 60 TCR-sequenced participants, respectively. TCR sequencing was performed for roughly 240 trial participants, of whom about 200 were given two doses of AZD1222 and approximately 26 were given two doses of MenACWY control vaccine. On the study overall, not on this receptor specifically: After two AZD1222 doses, spike-specific TCR breadth and depth were significantly higher than at day 0 and than in MenACWY recipients. Conclusions about previously exposed vaccinees are limited because only six or seven AZD1222 recipients were SARS-CoV-2 seropositive at baseline. No day 14 peak-response samples were available, so repertoires were characterized only after the peak T cell response. Participants were mostly white British, with more females than males. The authors suggested clonal diversity may have been underestimated. The 56-69-year group was small, and its depth increase did not reach significance, likely because of low power. CD4 TCRs associated with the vaccine covered the entire spike protein, and the dominant responses were in regions 160-218 and 743-854. Nearly half of unique spike-specific TCRs reportedly recognized epitopes outside regions mutated in the B.1.351 and B.1.1.7 variants.

The CDR3 regions of human TCRbeta chains were analyzed by immunosequencing. Under the source paper's analysis protocol: Repertoire TCRs were checked for matches against a reference library of SARS-CoV-2-specific TCRs that had been generated using the MIRA antigen-specificity platform. Breadth meant the fraction of unique TCRs that were SARS-CoV-2-associated, whereas depth meant the fraction of total T cells that were SARS-CoV-2-associated. Using the MIRA data, every spike-specific TCR was mapped to the spike region that the TCR reacted to and assigned to either a CD4 or a CD8 class. Log10-transformed breadth and depth values were compared by one-way ANOVA with Sidak's multiple comparisons tests. In its TCRdb copy, this immuneACCESS table keeps in-frame sequences only and misses some clones. Where compared with another copy, unresolved V genes explain less than half of these, and the others have no known cause. That table gives V, J and clone size, and the DNA gave D and trimming. This sample holds about 130,000 clones; about 90% were observed only once. Of the sample, under 11% is held by the ten largest clones.

In light of the paper, this sample's time point label describes: baseline before first vaccination. Vaccinee samples were obtained from the UK trials COV001 and COV002, which included a single-blind randomized controlled phase 2/3 trial of AZD1222 (ChAdOx1 nCoV-19) in healthy adults. For TCRbeta chain sequencing, PBMC samples were collected from trial participants at day 0 and at day 28 after the second dose. Its CDR3 holds 11 amino acids, cysteine through phenylalanine. Only the CDR3 part of the read is kept: 33 bases, read in frame from the first base. Cut back by 5 bases and 2 bases, the V and J ends lie 3 bases apart. For this clone: It lacks a known antigen. No base qualities exist here, and no much larger clone lies one base off it.

The receptor comes from an adult in good health. The sequenced sample was peripheral blood, obtained on day 0 of AZD1222 vaccination. This receptor chain uses TRBV12-3 or TRBV12-4 and TRBJ2-5, with the D segment identity uncertain. The nucleotide sequence reads TGTGCCAGCAGTGAACAAGAGACCCAGTACTTC. Its coded protein is CASSEQETQYF.